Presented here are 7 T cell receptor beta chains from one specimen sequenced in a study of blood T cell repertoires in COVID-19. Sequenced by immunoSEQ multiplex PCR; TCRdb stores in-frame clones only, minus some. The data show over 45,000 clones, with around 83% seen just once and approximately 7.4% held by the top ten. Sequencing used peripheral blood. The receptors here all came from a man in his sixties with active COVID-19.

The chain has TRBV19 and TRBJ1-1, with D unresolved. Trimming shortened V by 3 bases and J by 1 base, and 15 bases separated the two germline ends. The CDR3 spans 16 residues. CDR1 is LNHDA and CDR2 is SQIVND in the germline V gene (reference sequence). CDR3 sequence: CASSMPGFSTNTEAFF. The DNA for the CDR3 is TGTGCCAGTAGTATGCCAGGATTCTCAACGAACACTGAAGCTTTCTTT.

CDR3 DNA: TGTGCCAGCAGCTTGGCCGGGACAGGGAGTCAGCCCCAGCATTTT. This codes for CASSLAGTGSQPQHF. This chain joins TRBV5-6 and TRBJ1-5, with 9 bases matching TRBD1. This CDR3 contains 15 residues. Trimming removed 0 bases from V and 6 bases from J; junction bases left unmatched: 4. Germline CDR1 SGHDT, CDR2 YYEEEE.

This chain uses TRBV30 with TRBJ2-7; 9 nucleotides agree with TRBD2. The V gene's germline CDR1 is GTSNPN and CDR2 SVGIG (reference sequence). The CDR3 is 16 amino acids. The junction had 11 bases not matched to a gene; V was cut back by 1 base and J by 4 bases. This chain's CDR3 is CAWSGELAGGWYEQYF. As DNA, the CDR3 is TGTGCCTGGAGTGGCGAGCTTGCGGGAGGGTGGTACGAGCAGTACTTC.

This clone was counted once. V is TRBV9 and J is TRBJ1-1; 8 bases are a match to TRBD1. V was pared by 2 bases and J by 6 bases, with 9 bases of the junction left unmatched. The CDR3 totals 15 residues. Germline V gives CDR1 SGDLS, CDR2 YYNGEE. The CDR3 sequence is CASSVGPGGDSEAFF. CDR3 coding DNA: TGTGCCAGCAGCGTGGGCCCAGGGGGCGACTCTGAAGCTTTCTTT.

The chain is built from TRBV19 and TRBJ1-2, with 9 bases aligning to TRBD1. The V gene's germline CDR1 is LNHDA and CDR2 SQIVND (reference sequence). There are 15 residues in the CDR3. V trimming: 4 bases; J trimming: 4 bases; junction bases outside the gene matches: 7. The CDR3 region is CASSKTDRGAYGYTF. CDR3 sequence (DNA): TGTGCCAGTAGTAAAACGGACAGGGGCGCCTATGGCTACACCTTC.

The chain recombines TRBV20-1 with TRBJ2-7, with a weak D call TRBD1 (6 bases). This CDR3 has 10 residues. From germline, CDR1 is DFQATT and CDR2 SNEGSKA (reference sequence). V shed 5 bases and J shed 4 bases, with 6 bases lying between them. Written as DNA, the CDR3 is TGCAGTGCTGGACAGTACGAGCAGTACTTC. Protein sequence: CSAGQYEQYF.

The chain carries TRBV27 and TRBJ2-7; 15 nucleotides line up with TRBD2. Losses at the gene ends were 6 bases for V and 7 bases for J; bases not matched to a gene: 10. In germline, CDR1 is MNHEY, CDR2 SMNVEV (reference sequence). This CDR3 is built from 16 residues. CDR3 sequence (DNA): TGTGCCAGCAGCCATGCTTATGGACTAGCGGGGGGGGAGCAGTACTTC. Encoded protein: CASSHAYGLAGGEQYF.